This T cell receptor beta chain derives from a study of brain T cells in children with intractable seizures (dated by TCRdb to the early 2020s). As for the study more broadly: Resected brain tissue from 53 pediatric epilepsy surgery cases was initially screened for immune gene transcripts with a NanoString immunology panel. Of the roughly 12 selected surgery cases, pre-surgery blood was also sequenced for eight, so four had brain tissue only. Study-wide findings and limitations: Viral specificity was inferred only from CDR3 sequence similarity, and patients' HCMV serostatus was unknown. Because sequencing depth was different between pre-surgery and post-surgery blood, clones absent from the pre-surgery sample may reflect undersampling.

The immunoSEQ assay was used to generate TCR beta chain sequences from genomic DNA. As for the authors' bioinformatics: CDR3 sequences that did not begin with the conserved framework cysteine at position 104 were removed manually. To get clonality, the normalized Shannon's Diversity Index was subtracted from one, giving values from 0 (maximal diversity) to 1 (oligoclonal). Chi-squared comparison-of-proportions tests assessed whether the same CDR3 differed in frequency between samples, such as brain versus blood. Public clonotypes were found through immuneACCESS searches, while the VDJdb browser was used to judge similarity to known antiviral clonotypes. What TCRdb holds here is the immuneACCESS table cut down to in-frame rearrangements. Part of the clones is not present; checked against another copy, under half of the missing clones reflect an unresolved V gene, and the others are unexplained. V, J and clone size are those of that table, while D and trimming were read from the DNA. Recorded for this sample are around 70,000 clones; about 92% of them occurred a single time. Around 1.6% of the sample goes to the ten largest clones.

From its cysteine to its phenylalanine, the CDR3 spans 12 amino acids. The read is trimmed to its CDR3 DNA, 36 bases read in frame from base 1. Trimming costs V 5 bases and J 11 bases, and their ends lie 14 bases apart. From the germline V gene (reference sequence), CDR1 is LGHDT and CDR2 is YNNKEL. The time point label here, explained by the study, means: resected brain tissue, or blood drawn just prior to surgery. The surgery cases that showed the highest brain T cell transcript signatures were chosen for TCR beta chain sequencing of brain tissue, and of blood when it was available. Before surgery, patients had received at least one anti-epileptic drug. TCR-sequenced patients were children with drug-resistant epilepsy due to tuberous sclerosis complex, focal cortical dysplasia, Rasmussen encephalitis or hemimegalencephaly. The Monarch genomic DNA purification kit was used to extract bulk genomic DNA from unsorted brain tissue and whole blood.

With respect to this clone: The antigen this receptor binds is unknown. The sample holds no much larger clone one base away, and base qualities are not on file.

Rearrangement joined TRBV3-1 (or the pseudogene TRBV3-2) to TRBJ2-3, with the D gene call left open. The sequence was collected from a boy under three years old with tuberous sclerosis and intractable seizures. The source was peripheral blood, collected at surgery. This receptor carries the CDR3 CASSIPKGGQYF. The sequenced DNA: TGTGCCAGCAGCATCCCAAAGGGCGGGCAGTATTTT.